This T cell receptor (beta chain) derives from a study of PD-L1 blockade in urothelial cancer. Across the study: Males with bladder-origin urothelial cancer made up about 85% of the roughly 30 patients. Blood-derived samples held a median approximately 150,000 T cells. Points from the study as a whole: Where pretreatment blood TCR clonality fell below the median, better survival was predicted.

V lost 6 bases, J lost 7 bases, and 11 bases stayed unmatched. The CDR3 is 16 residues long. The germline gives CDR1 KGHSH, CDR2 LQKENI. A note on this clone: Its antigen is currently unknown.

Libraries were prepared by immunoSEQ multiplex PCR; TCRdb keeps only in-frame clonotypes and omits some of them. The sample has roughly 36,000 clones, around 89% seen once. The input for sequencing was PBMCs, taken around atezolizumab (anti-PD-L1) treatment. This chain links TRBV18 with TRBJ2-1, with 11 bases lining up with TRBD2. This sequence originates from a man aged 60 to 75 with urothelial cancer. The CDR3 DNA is TGTGCCAGCTCCCCCCCGGGTCTAGCGGGGGGAAATGAGCAGTTCTTC. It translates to CASSPPGLAGGNEQFF.